The 25 T cell receptor beta chains in this list originate from one sample, sequenced in a study of identical twins. TCRdb processed the 5' RACE reads anew with MiXCR; each CDR3 protein has one entry. This table holds about 220,000 distinct CDR3 sequences, 7.5% found once. This sample was shared with a second study, whose subject was yellow fever vaccine responses in identical twins.

Sequencing was carried out using CD8+ T cells sorted from blood. These receptors were taken from a young woman in good health.

The rearrangement joins TRBV12-3 or TRBV12-4 to TRBJ1-4; 7 bases are shared with TRBD1. J gave up 6 bases and V 5 bases, and 12 bases lay outside the gene matches. The CDR3 is 16 residues long. CDR3 bases: TGTGCCAGCAGTGTAGAAGAGGGGGCTCTATATGAAAAACTGTTTTTT. Amino acids: CASSVEEGALYEKLFF.

V and J are TRBV18 and TRBJ2-3; unclear D gene. There are 15 residues in the CDR3. Trimming stripped 4 bases from V and 1 base from J, with 12 bases between. CDR1 and CDR2 (germline): KGHSH, LQKENI. The CDR3 bases are TGTGCCAGCTCACGAGGCGAGGCTGGCACAGATACGCAGTATTTT. It is translated as CASSRGEAGTDTQYF.

This clonotype was counted ten times or more. CDR3 in amino acids: CASSFSEGQGETQYF. In nucleotides, the CDR3 is TGTGCCAGCAGCTTCTCCGAGGGGCAGGGAGAGACCCAGTACTTC. V is TRBV7-8 and J is TRBJ2-5; D may match TRBD1 or TRBD2 (5 bases each). V gave up 3 bases and J gave up 4 bases, with 15 bases separating them. The CDR3 has 15 amino acids. Germline-derived CDR1 and CDR2 are SGHVS and FQNEAQ.

In this sample, this clonotype turned up a few times. This chain connects TRBV20-1 to TRBJ2-7, with 7 positions matching TRBD2. CDR1 and CDR2 from the germline V gene are DFQATT and SNEGSKA (reference sequence). The junction had 7 bases not matched to a gene; V was cut back by 0 bases and J by 5 bases. CDR3 size: 14 residues. The DNA of the CDR3 is TGCAGTGCTAGAGATCTGGGAGGGCCCGACGAGCAGTACTTC. It is translated as CSARDLGGPDEQYF.

This clonotype has a count of ten or more. The V and J genes are TRBV6-5 and TRBJ2-1; a weak D match, TRBD2 (6 bases). Trimming stripped 3 bases from V and 0 bases from J, with 9 bases between. The length of the CDR3 is 15 residues. Germline CDR1 is MNHEY and CDR2 is SVGAGI. CDR3: CASSYGDFSYNEQFF. In DNA, the CDR3 is TGTGCCAGCAGTTATGGGGACTTCTCCTACAATGAGCAGTTCTTC.

This clonotype was seen ten or more times. The chain is built from TRBV11-3 and TRBJ1-1; D gene unclear. Trimming removed 1 base from V and 4 bases from J, with 10 bases in between. From germline, CDR1 is SGHNT and CDR2 YENEEA. The CDR3 extends over 14 amino acids. This CDR3 reads CASSLGYSGTEAFF. CDR3 sequence (DNA): TGTGCCAGCAGCTTAGGCTACTCGGGCACTGAAGCTTTCTTT.

This clonotype occurred a few times. The V call is TRBV7-2, the J call TRBJ2-1; the D gene is possibly TRBD2 (6 bases). Per germline, CDR1 SGHTA and CDR2 FQGNSA. The CDR3 is made up of 16 amino acids. V lost 1 base and J lost 4, with 14 bases in between. CDR3 sequence (DNA): TGTGCCAGCAGCTTAGGGGTCGGGAGAGGATACAATGAGCAGTTCTTC. Encoded protein: CASSLGVGRGYNEQFF.

This clonotype appeared many times. The J gene is TRBJ2-1, the V gene TRBV9; tentative D call: TRBD1 (5 bases). V was clipped by 7 bases and J by 9 bases, with 14 bases between them. Per the germline V gene, CDR1 is SGDLS and CDR2 is YYNGEE. The CDR3 spans 12 residues. The CDR3 DNA reads as TGTGCCAGCGGGCTTCCAAGGGGTGAGCAGTTCTTC. Translating gives CASGLPRGEQFF.

This clonotype was counted at least ten times. The rearrangement links TRBV3-1 to TRBJ2-2, with D possibly being TRBD1 (6 bases). Trimming shortened V by 3 bases and J by 2 bases, and 13 bases separated the two germline ends. The CDR3 has 16 residues. Germline CDR1 reads LGHDT; CDR2 reads YNNKEL (reference sequence). This chain's CDR3 is CASSHGQPINTGELFF. CDR3 in DNA: TGTGCCAGCAGCCACGGACAGCCGATCAACACCGGGGAGCTGTTTTTT.

The table lists this clonotype with a few counts. This chain links TRBV12-3 or TRBV12-4 with TRBJ1-5; D gene unclear. Trimming stripped 2 bases from V and 4 bases from J, with 6 bases between. The CDR3 has 13 residues. The CDR3 here is CASSLWVNQPQHF. CDR3 coding DNA: TGTGCCAGCAGTTTATGGGTTAATCAGCCCCAGCATTTT.

This clonotype occurred many times. This chain links TRBV5-1 with TRBJ2-2, with D tentatively TRBD1 (5 bases). The CDR3 has 14 amino acids. Germline V gene lookup returns CDR1 SGHRS and CDR2 YFSETQ. V was pared by 0 bases and J by 3 bases, with 6 bases between. DNA of the CDR3: TGCGCCAGCAGCTTGGAAGGGGACACCGGGGAGCTGTTTTTT. Translation gives CASSLEGDTGELFF.

This clonotype has only a few counts. V usage is TRBV7-6 and J usage is TRBJ2-7, with TRBD1 identical over 7 bases. Germline assignment: CDR1 SGHVS and CDR2 FNYEAQ. J lost 6 bases, V lost 4 bases, and 9 bases had no gene match. This CDR3 spans 14 amino acids. DNA for the CDR3: TGTGCCAGCAGCTCGGCGACAGGGTCTCTCGAGCAGTACTTC. Its translation: CASSSATGSLEQYF.

This clonotype was seen many times. J is TRBJ1-5 and V is TRBV27, with TRBD1 matching 8 bases. Unmatched junction bases numbered 4, after V lost 2 bases and J lost 7 bases. This CDR3 region has 14 residues. Germline values: CDR1 MNHEY, CDR2 SMNVEV (reference sequence). CDR3 sequence reads: CASSLRQGRQPQHF. CDR3 coding DNA: TGTGCCAGCAGTTTACGACAGGGGAGGCAGCCCCAGCATTTT.

The sample holds many counts of this clonotype. V usage is TRBV10-3 and J usage is TRBJ1-4; D possibly corresponds to TRBD1 (5 bases). Germline V gene lookup returns CDR1 ENHRY and CDR2 SYGVKD. CDR3 length equals 15 residues. V was clipped by 2 bases and J by 8 bases, with 15 bases between them. The CDR3 region is CAISESAGSGEKLFF. The DNA for the CDR3 is TGTGCCATCAGTGAGAGTGCAGGGTCCGGGGAAAAACTGTTTTTT.

The chain carries TRBV7-6 and TRBJ2-1, with 9 positions matching TRBD1. Per the germline V gene, CDR1 is SGHVS and CDR2 is FNYEAQ. The junction had 10 bases not matched to a gene; V was cut back by 4 bases and J by 6 bases. There are 16 residues in the CDR3. CDR3 nucleotide sequence: TGTGCCAGCAGCTCCTCCGGGACAGGGTTTAGCAATGAGCAGTTCTTC. Translated: CASSSSGTGFSNEQFF.

The rearrangement links TRBV20-1 to TRBJ2-1; TRBD2 aligns across 9 bases. V shed 5 bases and J 6 bases; nucleotides not matched to a gene: 8. Germline-derived CDR1 and CDR2 are DFQATT and SNEGSKA (reference sequence). The CDR3 totals 14 residues. CDR3 coding DNA: TGCAGTGCTTTATATAGCGGGAGTGGCAATGAGCAGTTCTTC. Translated: CSALYSGSGNEQFF.

J is TRBJ2-5 and V is TRBV27, with 10 bases matching TRBD1. The CDR3 is 15 amino acids. Germline V gene lookup returns CDR1 MNHEY and CDR2 SMNVEV (reference sequence). V trimming: 3 bases; J trimming: 2 bases; junction bases outside the gene matches: 3. DNA of the CDR3: TGTGCCAGCAGTTTCGGGACAGGGGTTCAAGAGACCCAGTACTTC. Translation: CASSFGTGVQETQYF.

This clonotype was picked up many times. The V and J genes are TRBV12-3 or TRBV12-4 and TRBJ2-1; TRBD2 aligns across 7 bases. Losses at the gene ends were 3 bases for V and 2 bases for J; bases not matched to a gene: 4. The CDR3 extends over 15 amino acids. CDR3 nucleotide sequence: TGTGCCAGCAGTTTTGGGAGGGCCACCTACAATGAGCAGTTCTTC. It yields the protein CASSFGRATYNEQFF.

The rearrangement joins TRBV27 to TRBJ2-7; tentatively, D is TRBD2 (5 bases). This CDR3 region has 14 residues. The V end lost 0 bases, the J end lost 6 bases, and 12 bases lay between the germline ends. CDR1 is MNHEY, CDR2 SMNVEV, per germline (reference sequence). This chain's CDR3 is CASSLSLTGVEQYF. Here the CDR3 DNA reads TGTGCCAGCAGTTTATCCCTAACCGGGGTCGAGCAGTACTTC.

The rearrangement links TRBV12-3 or TRBV12-4 to TRBJ2-1, with 11 bases identical to TRBD2. V shed 0 bases, J shed 7 bases, and the junction held 14 bases outside the gene matches. The CDR3 extends over 19 amino acids. CDR3 amino acids: CASSLALRASGGSLNEQFF. The CDR3, as DNA: TGTGCCAGCAGTTTAGCGCTAAGGGCTAGCGGGGGGAGTTTGAATGAGCAGTTCTTC.

This clonotype was found a few times. The CDR3 loop is CASSLVSGSSNQPQHF. In DNA form, the CDR3 reads TGTGCCAGCAGCTTAGTGTCAGGATCTTCCAATCAGCCCCAGCATTTT. This chain joins TRBV7-9 and TRBJ1-5, with D hard to call. The V gene's germline CDR1 is SEHNR and CDR2 FQNEAQ (reference sequence). V lost 1 base and J lost 3, with 13 bases in between. CDR3 size: 16 residues.

This clonotype showed up just a few times. The chain uses TRBV2 and TRBJ2-1; 7 bases agree with TRBD1. The germline CDR1 and CDR2 sequences are SNHLY and FYNNEI. Germline trimming cut 4 bases from V and 10 bases from J; bases unmatched to any gene: 7. CDR3 length equals 13 residues. CDR3 DNA: TGTGCCAGCAGTGTACCAGACAGGGTCGAGCAGTTCTTC. This translates into CASSVPDRVEQFF.

This clonotype was seen ten or more times. V and J are TRBV4-1 and TRBJ2-5, with a tentative D call TRBD1 (5 bases). The ends were cut back, 1 base at V and 1 base at J, with 13 bases in the middle. The CDR3 runs 16 residues. Germline V gives CDR1 MGHRA, CDR2 YSYEKL. The CDR3 region has the DNA TGCGCCAGCAGCCAAGTTTCCGGTAGGGGCCAAGAGACCCAGTACTTC. It translates to CASSQVSGRGQETQYF.

This clonotype was detected a few times. The V gene is TRBV5-1, the J gene TRBJ1-2; 7 positions agree with TRBD1. This CDR3 is built from 15 residues. The V gene's germline CDR1 is SGHRS and CDR2 YFSETQ. V shed 0 bases, J shed 0 bases, and the junction held 2 bases outside the gene matches. This CDR3 is CASSLGGTANYGYTF. CDR3 sequence (DNA): TGCGCCAGCAGCTTGGGAGGGACAGCTAACTATGGCTACACCTTC. The full variable domain, in which reference TRBV5-1 and TRBJ1-2 provide the parts outside the CDR3, is KAGVTQTPRYLIKTRGQQVTLSCSPISGHRSVSWYQQTPGQGLQFLFEYFSETQRNKGNFPGRFSGRQFSNSRSEMNVSTLELGDSALYLCASSLGGTANYGYTFGSGTRLTVV.

This clonotype appeared a few times. The V and J genes are TRBV20-1 and TRBJ2-5; 10 nucleotides match TRBD1. V trimming: 3 bases; J trimming: 2 bases; junction bases outside the gene matches: 12. Germline CDR1 DFQATT, CDR2 SNEGSKA (reference sequence). This CDR3 has 17 amino acids. This chain's CDR3 is CSARSLGGQGDQETQYF. The CDR3 DNA reads TGCAGTGCTAGGAGTCTTGGTGGACAGGGGGATCAAGAGACCCAGTACTTC.